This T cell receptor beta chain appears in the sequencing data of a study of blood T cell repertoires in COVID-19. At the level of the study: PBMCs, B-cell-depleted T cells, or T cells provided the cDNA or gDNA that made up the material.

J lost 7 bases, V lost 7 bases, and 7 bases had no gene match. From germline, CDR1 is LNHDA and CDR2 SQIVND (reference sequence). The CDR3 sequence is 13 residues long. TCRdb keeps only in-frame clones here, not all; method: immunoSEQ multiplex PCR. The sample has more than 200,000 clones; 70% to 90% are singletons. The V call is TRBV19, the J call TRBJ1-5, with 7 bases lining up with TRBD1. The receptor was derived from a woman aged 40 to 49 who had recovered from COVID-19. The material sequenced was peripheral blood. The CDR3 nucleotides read TGTGCCAGTACCCAGGGGGTTAACCAGCCCCAGCATTTT. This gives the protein CASTQGVNQPQHF.